This T cell receptor beta chain was documented in a study of T cell responses to AZD1222 COVID-19 vaccine. General study findings and limits: Donors skewed white British and female; clonal diversity was possibly underestimated. Repertoire collection took place solely once the T cell response had peaked.

About this clone: Its specificity is unknown.

This table comes from immunoSEQ multiplex PCR, and its TCRdb copy is limited to in-frame clones, with some not included. Here the sample spans around 88,000 clones, 85% to 90% being singletons. The V end was cut by 4 bases, the J end by 4 bases, with 4 bases between. The CDR3 extends over 11 amino acids. The germline V gene encodes CDR1 LGHNA and CDR2 YNFKEQ. The TCR was taken from an adult in good health. V and J are TRBV4-2 and TRBJ2-5; D unresolved. The sequencing here drew on peripheral blood, taken on day 0 of AZD1222 vaccination. The CDR3 here is CASSPGETQYF. Here the CDR3 DNA reads TGTGCCAGCAGCCCTGGAGAGACCCAGTACTTC.